This TCR beta chain was retrieved from a study of T cell responses to AZD1222 COVID-19 vaccine. Study results and caveats: Most donors were white British and more were female, and clonal diversity was possibly underestimated.

Using immunoSEQ multiplex PCR, the repertoire was profiled, and TCRdb retains in-frame clones only, with some absent. The repertoire holds roughly 120,000 clones, with 75% to 90% as singletons. On this clone itself: Its antigen remains unidentified.

The CDR3 totals 13 residues. V lost 7 bases and J lost 6; bases outside the gene matches: 7. CDR1 and CDR2 (germline): SNHLY, FYNNEI. The clonotype originates from an adult in good health. The V gene is TRBV2, the J gene TRBJ1-1; 8 positions agree with TRBD1. The sample was peripheral blood, taken on day 0 of AZD1222 vaccination. The CDR3 DNA reads TGTGCCAGCATAGAGGACAGGGATGCTGAAGCTTTCTTT. Translated: CASIEDRDAEAFF.